The subject of this entry is one TCR beta chain. Its antigen is unidentified. Germline CDR1 reads GTSNPN; CDR2 reads SVGIG (reference sequence). This CDR3 comprises 13 residues. The V gene lost 2 bases and the J gene lost 6 bases, with 11 bases spanning the gap. The study took a few donor pairs, and their unstimulated naive, memory, effector memory and TEMRA subsets were sequenced. Sequenced by immunoSEQ multiplex PCR; TCRdb stores in-frame clones only, minus some. The sample holds tens of thousands of clones, under 98% seen once. This entry comes from a study of siplizumab effects on memory and regulatory T cells. Findings and caveats of the study: Among sequences traceable to unstimulated CD4+ memory cells, alloreactive ones were significantly reduced by siplizumab.

The chain uses TRBV30 and TRBJ2-1, with D possibly matching TRBD1 (5 bases). The sample taken for sequencing was naive CD4+ T cells sorted from blood. This receptor was taken from a human donor in good health. Here the CDR3 reads CAWSRGQGNEQFF. The CDR3 coding sequence is TGTGCCTGGAGTCGTGGGCAGGGCAATGAGCAGTTCTTC.